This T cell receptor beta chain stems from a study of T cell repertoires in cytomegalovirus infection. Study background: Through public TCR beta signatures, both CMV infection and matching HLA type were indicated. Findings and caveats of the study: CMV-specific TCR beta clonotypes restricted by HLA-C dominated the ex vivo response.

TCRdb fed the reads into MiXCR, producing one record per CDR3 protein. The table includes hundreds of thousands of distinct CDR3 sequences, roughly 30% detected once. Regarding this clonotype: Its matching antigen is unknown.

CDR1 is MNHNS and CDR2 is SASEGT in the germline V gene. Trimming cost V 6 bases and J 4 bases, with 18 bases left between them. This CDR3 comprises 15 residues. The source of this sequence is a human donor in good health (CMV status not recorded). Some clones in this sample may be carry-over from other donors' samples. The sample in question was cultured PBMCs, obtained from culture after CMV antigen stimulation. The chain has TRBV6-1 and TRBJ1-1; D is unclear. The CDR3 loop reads CASRGALGPTTEAFF. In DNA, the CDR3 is TGTGCCAGCAGGGGCGCCCTGGGCCCCACCACTGAAGCTTTCTTT.